This T cell receptor (beta chain) is drawn from a study of blood T cells in healthy people across ages. Turning to this clonotype: This CDR3 fails to terminate in the conserved phenylalanine or tryptophan, so it likely reflects a read error.

A second about 7 to 11 cycle PCR used barcoded and J-beta primers. TCRdb reprocessed the 5' RACE reads via MiXCR and lists one record per CDR3 protein. The data hold some 900,000 distinct CDR3 sequences, with about 48% observed a single time. The specimen was blood. The sequence was collected from a man aged 30 to 45 in good health.

The CDR3 spells CATSRDTGYQETQYL. For the CDR3, the DNA is TGTGCCACCAGCAGAGATACGGGGTACCAAGAGACCCAGTACTTA. The chain couples TRBV15 to TRBJ2-5; perhaps TRBD2 as D (5 bases). Per the germline V gene, CDR1 is LNHNV and CDR2 is YYDKDF (reference sequence). Between the trimmed V and J ends, which lost 0 bases and 0 bases, there was a span of 8 bases. The CDR3 contains 15 residues.